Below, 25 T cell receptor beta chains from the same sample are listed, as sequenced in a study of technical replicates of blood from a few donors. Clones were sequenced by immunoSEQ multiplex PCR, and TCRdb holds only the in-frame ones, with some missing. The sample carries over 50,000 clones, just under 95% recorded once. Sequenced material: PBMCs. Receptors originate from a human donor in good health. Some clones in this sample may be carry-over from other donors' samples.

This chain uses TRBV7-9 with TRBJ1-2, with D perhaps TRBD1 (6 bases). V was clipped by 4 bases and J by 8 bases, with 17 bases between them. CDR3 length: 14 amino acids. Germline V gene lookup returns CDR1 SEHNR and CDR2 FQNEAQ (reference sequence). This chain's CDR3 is CASSSIRGWEGYTF. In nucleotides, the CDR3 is TGTGCCAGCAGCTCAATCAGGGGATGGGAGGGCTACACCTTC. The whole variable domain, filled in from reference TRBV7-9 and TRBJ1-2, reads DTGVSQNPRHKITKRGQNVTFRCDPISEHNRLYWYRQTLGQGPEFLTYFQNEAQLEKSRLLSDRFSAERPKGSFSTLEIQRTEQGDSAMYLCASSSIRGWEGYTFGSGTRLTVV.

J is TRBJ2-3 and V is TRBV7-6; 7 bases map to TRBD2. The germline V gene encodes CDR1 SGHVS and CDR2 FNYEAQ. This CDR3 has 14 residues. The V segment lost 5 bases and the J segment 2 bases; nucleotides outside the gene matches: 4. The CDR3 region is CASSQLANTDTQYF. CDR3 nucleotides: TGTGCCAGCAGCCAACTAGCGAACACAGATACGCAGTATTTT.

The CDR3: CASSDGWAGGGEQETQYF. DNA for the CDR3: TGTGCCAGCAGCGACGGTTGGGCGGGAGGGGGGGAACAAGAGACCCAGTACTTC. V gene TRBV9 combines with J gene TRBJ2-5; 9 bases agree with TRBD2. The CDR3 has 18 amino acids. Germline V gene lookup returns CDR1 SGDLS and CDR2 YYNGEE. After removal of 3 bases from V and 2 bases from J, the junction contained 14 bases not matched to a gene.

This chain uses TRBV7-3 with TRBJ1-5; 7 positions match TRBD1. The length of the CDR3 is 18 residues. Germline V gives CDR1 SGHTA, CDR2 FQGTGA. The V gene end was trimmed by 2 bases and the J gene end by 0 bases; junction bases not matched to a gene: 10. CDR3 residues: CASSLYPGGSSSNQPQHF. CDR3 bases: TGTGCCAGCAGCTTATACCCAGGGGGATCGAGTAGCAATCAGCCCCAGCATTTT. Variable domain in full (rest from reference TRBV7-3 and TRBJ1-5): GAGVSQTPSNKVTEKGKYVELRCDPISGHTALYWYRQSLGQGPEFLIYFQGTGAADDSGLPNDRFFAVRPEGSVSTLKIQRTERGDSAVYLCASSLYPGGSSSNQPQHFGDGTRLSIL.

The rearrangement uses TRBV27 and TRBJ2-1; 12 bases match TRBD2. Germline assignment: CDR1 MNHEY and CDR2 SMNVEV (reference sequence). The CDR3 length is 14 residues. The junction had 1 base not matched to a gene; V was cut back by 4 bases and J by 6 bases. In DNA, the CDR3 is TGTGCCAGCAGTTCTAGCGGGGGGGCCAATGAGCAGTTCTTC. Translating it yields CASSSSGGANEQFF.

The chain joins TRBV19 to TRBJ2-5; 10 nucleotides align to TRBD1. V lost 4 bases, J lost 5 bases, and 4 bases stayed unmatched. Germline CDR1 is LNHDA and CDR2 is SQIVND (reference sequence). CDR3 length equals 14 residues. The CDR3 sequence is CASSTGQGRETQYF. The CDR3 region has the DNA TGTGCCAGTAGTACGGGACAGGGGAGGGAGACCCAGTACTTC.

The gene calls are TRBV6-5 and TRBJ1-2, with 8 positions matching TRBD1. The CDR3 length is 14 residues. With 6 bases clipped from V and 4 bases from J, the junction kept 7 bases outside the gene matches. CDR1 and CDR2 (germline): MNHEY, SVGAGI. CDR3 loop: CASSRDRPSYGYTF. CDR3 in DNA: TGTGCCAGCAGCCGGGACAGGCCCTCCTATGGCTACACCTTC.

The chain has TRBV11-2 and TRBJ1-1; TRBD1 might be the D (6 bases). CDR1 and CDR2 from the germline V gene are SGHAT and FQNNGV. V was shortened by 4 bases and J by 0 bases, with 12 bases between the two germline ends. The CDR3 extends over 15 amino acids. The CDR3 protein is CASSSYRAVNTEAFF. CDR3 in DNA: TGTGCCAGCAGCTCGTACAGGGCTGTGAACACTGAAGCTTTCTTT.

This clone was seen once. In DNA, the CDR3 is TGCAGCGTTGGGGGCGAGAACACTGAAGCTTTCTTT. Its translation is CSVGGENTEAFF. The rearrangement uses TRBV29-1 and TRBJ1-1; TRBD1 is a possible D gene (5 bases). V lost 4 bases and J 1 base, leaving 7 bases between the germline ends. Germline assignment: CDR1 SQVTM and CDR2 ANQGSEA. The CDR3 sequence is 12 residues long.

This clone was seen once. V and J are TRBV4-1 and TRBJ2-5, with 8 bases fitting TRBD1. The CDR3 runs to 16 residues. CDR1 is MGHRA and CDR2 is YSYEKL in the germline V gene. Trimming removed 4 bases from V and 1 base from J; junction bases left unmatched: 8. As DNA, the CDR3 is TGCGCCAGCAGCCCCCCGACAGGGGATTCCCAAGAGACCCAGTACTTC. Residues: CASSPPTGDSQETQYF.

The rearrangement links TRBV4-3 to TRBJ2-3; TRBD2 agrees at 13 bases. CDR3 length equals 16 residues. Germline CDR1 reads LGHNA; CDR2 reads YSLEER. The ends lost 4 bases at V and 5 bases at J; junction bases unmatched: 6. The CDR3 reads CASSLGTSGEGDTQYF. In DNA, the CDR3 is TGCGCCAGCAGCCTAGGGACTAGCGGGGAGGGAGATACGCAGTATTTT.

The CDR3 DNA sequence: TGCGCCAGCAGCCACAACAGGGGAAGCTCCTACGAGCAGTACTTC. Its protein product is CASSHNRGSSYEQYF. The rearrangement uses TRBV4-1 and TRBJ2-7; 7 bases agree with TRBD1. J lost 0 bases, V lost 3 bases, and 5 bases had no gene match. This CDR3 spans 15 amino acids. Germline V CDR1 and CDR2: MGHRA, YSYEKL.

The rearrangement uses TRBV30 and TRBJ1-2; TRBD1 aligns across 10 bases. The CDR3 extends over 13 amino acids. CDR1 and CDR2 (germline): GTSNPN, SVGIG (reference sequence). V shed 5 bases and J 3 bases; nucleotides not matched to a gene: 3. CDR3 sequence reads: CAWDRGQDYGYTF. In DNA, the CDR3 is TGTGCCTGGGACAGGGGGCAGGACTATGGCTACACCTTC.

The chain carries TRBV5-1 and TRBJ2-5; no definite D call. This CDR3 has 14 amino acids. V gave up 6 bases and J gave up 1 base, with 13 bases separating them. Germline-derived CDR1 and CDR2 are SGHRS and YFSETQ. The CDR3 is CASTLAGIQETQYF. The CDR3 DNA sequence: TGCGCCAGCACCCTTGCAGGTATCCAAGAGACCCAGTACTTC.

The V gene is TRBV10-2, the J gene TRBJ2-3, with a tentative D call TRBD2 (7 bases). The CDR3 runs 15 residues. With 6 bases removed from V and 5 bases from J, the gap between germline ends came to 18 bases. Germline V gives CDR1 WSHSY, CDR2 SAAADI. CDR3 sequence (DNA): TGCGCCAGCAGCCAAGGGGGGGGGAGTATAGATACGCAGTATTTT. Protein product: CASSQGGGSIDTQYF.

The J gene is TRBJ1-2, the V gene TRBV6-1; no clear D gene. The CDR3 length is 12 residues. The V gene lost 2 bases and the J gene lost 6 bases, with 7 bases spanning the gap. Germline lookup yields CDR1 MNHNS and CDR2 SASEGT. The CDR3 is CASSERFDGYTF. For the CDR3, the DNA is TGTGCCAGCAGTGAACGTTTTGATGGCTACACCTTC.

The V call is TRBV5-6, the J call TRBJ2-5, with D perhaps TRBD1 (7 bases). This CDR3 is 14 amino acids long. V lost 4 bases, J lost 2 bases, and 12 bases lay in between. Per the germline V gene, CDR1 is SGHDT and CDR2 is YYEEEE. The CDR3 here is CASSQTGTQETQYF. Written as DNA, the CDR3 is TGTGCCAGCAGCCAGACAGGGACTCAAGAGACCCAGTACTTC.

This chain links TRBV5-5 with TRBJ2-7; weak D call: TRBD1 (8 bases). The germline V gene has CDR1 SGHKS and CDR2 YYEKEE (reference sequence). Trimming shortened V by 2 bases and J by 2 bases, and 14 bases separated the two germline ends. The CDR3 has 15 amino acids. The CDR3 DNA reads TGTGCCAGCAGCTTACAGGGGGGGGAAACCTACGAGCAGTACTTC. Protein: CASSLQGGETYEQYF. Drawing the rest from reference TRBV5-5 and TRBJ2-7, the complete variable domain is DAGVTQSPTHLIKTRGQQVTLRCSPISGHKSVSWYQQVLGQGPQFIFQYYEKEERGRGNFPDRFSARQFPNYSSELNVNALLLGDSALYLCASSLQGGETYEQYFGPGTRLTVT.

CDR3 amino acids: CASSSRQGGNSPLHF. The CDR3 DNA reads TGTGCCAGCAGTTCCCGACAGGGTGGTAATTCACCCCTCCACTTT. The V call is TRBV28, the J call TRBJ1-6, with TRBD1 identical over 7 bases. The junction had 6 bases not matched to a gene; V was cut back by 4 bases and J by 6 bases. CDR1 MDHEN and CDR2 SYDVKM come from the germline V gene. The CDR3 loop spans 15 amino acids.

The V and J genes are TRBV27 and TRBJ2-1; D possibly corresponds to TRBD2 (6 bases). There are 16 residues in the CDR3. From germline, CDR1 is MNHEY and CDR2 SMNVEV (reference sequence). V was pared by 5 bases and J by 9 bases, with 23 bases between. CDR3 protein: CASSPQSGTGRTEQFF. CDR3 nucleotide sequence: TGTGCCAGCAGTCCACAATCGGGGACTGGGCGGACTGAGCAGTTCTTC.

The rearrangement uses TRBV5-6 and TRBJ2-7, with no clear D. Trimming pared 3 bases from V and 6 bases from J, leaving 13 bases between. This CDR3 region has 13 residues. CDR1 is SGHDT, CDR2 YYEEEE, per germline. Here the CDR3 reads CASSSMSLPEQYF. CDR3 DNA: TGTGCCAGCAGCTCTATGTCCCTTCCCGAGCAGTACTTC.

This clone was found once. CDR3 sequence reads: CASILERVGGYTF. CDR3 sequence (DNA): TGTGCCAGCATCCTGGAGAGGGTCGGTGGCTACACCTTC. The V gene is TRBV5-6, the J gene TRBJ1-2; D is undetermined. Germline values: CDR1 SGHDT, CDR2 YYEEEE. This CDR3 region has 13 residues. V was cut by 6 bases and J by 7 bases, with 16 bases left in between.

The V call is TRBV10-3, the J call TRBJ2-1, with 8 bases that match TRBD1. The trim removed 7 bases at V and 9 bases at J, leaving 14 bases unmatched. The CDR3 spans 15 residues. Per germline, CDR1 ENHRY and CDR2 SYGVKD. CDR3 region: CAITQGGLTGSEQFF. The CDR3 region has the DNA TGTGCCATCACACAGGGGGGATTGACGGGTAGTGAGCAGTTCTTC.

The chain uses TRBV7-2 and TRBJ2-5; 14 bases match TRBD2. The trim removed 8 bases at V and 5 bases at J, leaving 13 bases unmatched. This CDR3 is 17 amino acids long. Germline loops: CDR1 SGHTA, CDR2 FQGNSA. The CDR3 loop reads CASGSTSGRAGGETQYF. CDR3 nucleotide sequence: TGTGCCAGCGGGTCGACTAGCGGGAGGGCCGGTGGGGAGACCCAGTACTTC.

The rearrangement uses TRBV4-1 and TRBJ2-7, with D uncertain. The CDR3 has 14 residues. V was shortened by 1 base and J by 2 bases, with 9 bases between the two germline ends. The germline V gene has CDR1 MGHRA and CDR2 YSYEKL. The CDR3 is CASSQVSGTYEQYF. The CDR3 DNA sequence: TGCGCCAGCAGCCAAGTTTCCGGTACCTACGAGCAGTACTTC.